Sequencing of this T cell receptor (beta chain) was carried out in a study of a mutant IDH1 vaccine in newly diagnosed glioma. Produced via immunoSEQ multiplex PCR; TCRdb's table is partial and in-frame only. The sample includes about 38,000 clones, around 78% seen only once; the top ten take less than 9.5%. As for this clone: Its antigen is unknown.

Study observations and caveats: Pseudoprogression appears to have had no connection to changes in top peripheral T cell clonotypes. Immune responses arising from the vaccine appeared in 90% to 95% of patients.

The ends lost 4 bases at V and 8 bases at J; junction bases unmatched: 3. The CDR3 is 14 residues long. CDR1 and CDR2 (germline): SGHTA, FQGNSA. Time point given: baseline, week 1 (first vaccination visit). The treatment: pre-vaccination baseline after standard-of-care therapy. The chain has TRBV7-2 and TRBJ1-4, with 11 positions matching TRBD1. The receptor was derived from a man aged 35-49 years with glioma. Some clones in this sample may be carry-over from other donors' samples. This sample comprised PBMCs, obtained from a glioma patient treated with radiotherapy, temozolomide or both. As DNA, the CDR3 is TGTGCCAGCAGCTGGGACAGGGGGAACGAAAAACTGTTTTTT. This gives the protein CASSWDRGNEKLFF. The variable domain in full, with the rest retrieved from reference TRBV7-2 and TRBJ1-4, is GAGVSQSPSNKVTEKGKDVELRCDPISGHTALYWYRQSLGQGLEFLIYFQGNSAPDKSGLPSDRFSAERTGGSVSTLTIQRTQQEDSAVYLCASSWDRGNEKLFFGSGTQLSVL.